This T cell receptor beta chain was recorded in a study of blood T cell repertoires in COVID-19. Study overall: Spain, Italy and the United States supplied samples that represented acute and convalescent COVID-19. PBMCs, B-cell-depleted T cells, or T cells were the source of the cDNA or gDNA that made up the material.

Trimming took off 2 bases at V and 5 bases at J, with 9 bases between the two ends. The CDR3 sequence is 13 residues long. The participants were between about 18 and 89 years old and came from roughly 25 US areas. Cohort assignment relied on participant-reported clinical history. This clone occurred a few times. Assay used: immunoSEQ multiplex PCR; TCRdb lists only in-frame clones, some missing. Here the sample spans hundreds of thousands of clones, around 84% being singletons. The chain joins TRBV12-3 or TRBV12-4 to TRBJ2-5, with TRBD2 as a possible D gene (5 bases). The source of this sequence is a man aged 25-45 years with acute COVID-19. Sequenced input: PBMCs or T cells enriched from blood (not recorded which). CDR3 bases: TGTGCCAGCAGTTTACTCCCGGGGGAGACCCAGTACTTC. Translation gives CASSLLPGETQYF.